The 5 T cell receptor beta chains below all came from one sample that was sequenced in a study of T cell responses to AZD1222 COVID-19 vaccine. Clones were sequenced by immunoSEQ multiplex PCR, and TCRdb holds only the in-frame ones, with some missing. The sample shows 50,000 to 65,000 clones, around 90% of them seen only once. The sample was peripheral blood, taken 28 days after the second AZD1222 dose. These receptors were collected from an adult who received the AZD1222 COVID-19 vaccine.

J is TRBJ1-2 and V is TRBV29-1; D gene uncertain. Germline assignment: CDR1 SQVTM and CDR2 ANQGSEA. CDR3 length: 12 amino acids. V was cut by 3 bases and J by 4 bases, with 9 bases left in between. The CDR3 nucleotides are TGCAGCGTTGAGGTAGGAACCTATGGCTACACCTTC. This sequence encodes CSVEVGTYGYTF. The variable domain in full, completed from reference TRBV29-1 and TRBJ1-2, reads SAVISQKPSRDICQRGTSLTIQCQVDSQVTMMFWYRQQPGQSLTLIATANQGSEATYESGFVIDKFPISRPNLTFSTLTVSNMSPEDSSIYLCSVEVGTYGYTFGSGTRLTVV.

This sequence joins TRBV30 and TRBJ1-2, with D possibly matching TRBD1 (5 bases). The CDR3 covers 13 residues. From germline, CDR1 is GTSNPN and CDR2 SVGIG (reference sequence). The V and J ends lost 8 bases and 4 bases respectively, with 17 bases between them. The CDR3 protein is CAGEAGLAYGYTF. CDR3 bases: TGTGCCGGAGAGGCGGGGCTCGCCTATGGCTACACCTTC.

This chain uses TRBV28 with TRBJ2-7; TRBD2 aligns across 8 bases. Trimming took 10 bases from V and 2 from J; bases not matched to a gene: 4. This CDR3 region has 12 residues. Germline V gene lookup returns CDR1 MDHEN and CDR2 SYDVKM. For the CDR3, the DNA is TGTGCCACCACTAGCGGCCCCTACGAGCAGTACTTC. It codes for CATTSGPYEQYF.

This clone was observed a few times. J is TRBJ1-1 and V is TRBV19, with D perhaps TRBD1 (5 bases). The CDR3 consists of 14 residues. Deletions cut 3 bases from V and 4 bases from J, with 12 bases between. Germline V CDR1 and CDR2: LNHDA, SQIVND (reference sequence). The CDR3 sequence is CASSMRERGTEAFF. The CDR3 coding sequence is TGTGCCAGTAGTATGCGGGAAAGGGGCACTGAAGCTTTCTTT.

The CDR3 loop is CASSYGRGTDTQYF. The DNA for the CDR3 is TGTGCCAGCAGTTACGGGCGAGGCACAGATACGCAGTATTTT. V usage is TRBV6-5 and J usage is TRBJ2-3; D gene unclear. CDR1 and CDR2 from the germline V gene are MNHEY and SVGAGI. The CDR3 length is 14 residues. V lost 2 bases to trimming and J lost 1 base, with 7 bases between them.